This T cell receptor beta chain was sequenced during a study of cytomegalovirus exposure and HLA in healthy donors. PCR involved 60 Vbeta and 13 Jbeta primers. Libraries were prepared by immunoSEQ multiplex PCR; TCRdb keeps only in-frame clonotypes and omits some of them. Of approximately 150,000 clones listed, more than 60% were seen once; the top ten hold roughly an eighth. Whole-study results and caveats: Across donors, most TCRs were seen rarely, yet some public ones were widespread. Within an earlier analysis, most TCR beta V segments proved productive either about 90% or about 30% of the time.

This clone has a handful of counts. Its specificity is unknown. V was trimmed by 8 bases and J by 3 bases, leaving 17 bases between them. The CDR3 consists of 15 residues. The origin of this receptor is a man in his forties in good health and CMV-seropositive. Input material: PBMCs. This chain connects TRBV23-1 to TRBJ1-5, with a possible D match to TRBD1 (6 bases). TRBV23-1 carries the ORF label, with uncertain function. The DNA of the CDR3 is TGCGCCAGCTCTACACGGACAGTTCACAATCAGCCCCAGCATTTT. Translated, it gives CASSTRTVHNQPQHF.